This passage covers 4 T cell receptor beta chains from one sample sequenced in a study of T-cell memory formation after mild COVID-19. TCRdb reprocessed the 5' RACE reads with MiXCR, giving one entry per CDR3 protein. The data contain more than 150,000 distinct CDR3 sequences, around a tenth of them singletons. Sequences were obtained from PBMCs or a T cell subset sorted from them (not recorded which). The receptors were gathered from a man aged 18 to 30 who had mild COVID-19 (a few samples of this study predate the infection). Cell type and time point are not known.

The rearrangement joins TRBV12-3 or TRBV12-4 to TRBJ1-5; 7 bases line up with TRBD1. With 7 bases clipped from V and 3 bases from J, the junction kept 6 bases outside the gene matches. The CDR3 is made up of 14 amino acids. CDR3 sequence: CASTGTDPNQPQHF. CDR3 nucleotide sequence: TGTGCCAGCACCGGGACAGACCCCAATCAGCCCCAGCATTTT.

This clonotype was seen just once. The chain employs TRBV5-1 and TRBJ2-7; no reliable D call. Trimming removed 0 bases from V and 2 bases from J, with 15 bases in between. The CDR3 has 16 amino acids. In germline, CDR1 is SGHRS, CDR2 YFSETQ. The CDR3 coding sequence is TGCGCCAGCAGCTTGGGCCCCCTGAGAGGAACCTACGAGCAGTACGTC. Translation gives CASSLGPLRGTYEQYV.

V usage is TRBV5-1 and J usage is TRBJ2-2; D is uncertain. Germline V gene lookup returns CDR1 SGHRS and CDR2 YFSETQ. The CDR3 sequence is 15 residues long. The V gene lost 1 base and the J gene lost 6 bases, with 13 bases spanning the gap. CDR3 sequence: CASSLFDSLSGELFF. CDR3 coding DNA: TGCGCCAGCAGCTTGTTCGACTCCCTCTCCGGGGAGCTGTTTTTT.

This clonotype has a handful of counts. This chain uses TRBV20-1 with TRBJ1-1; D perhaps matches TRBD1 (6 bases). Per the germline V gene, CDR1 is DFQATT and CDR2 is SNEGSKA (reference sequence). The CDR3 covers 12 residues. Trimming took off 6 bases at V and 1 base at J, with 9 bases between the two ends. In nucleotides, the CDR3 is TGCAGTGCCGGCAGGGGGAACACTGAAGCTTTCTTT. Protein sequence: CSAGRGNTEAFF.